This T cell receptor (beta chain) was recovered during a study of T cell responses to AZD1222 COVID-19 vaccine. Generated by immunoSEQ multiplex PCR, the TCRdb table keeps only in-frame clones and is missing some. The sample lists over 130,000 clones, approximately 90% occurring once. Trimming took off 11 bases at V and 3 bases at J, with 14 bases between the two ends. The CDR3 sequence is 13 residues long. The germline V gene encodes CDR1 LNHDA and CDR2 SQIVND (reference sequence). V is TRBV19 and J is TRBJ1-5, with D perhaps matching TRBD1 (5 bases). The sample was peripheral blood, taken on day 0 of AZD1222 vaccination. The receptor comes from an adult in good health. The CDR3 region is CASWGDYNQPQHF. The CDR3 DNA reads as TGTGCCTCCTGGGGGGACTACAATCAGCCCCAGCATTTT. The full variable domain, completed using reference TRBV19 and TRBJ1-5, is DGGITQSPKYLFRKEGQNVTLSCEQNLNHDAMYWYRQDPGQGLRLIYYSQIVNDFQKGDIAEGYSVSREKKESFPLTVTSAQKNPTAFYLCASWGDYNQPQHFGDGTRLSIL.